The T cell receptor (beta chain) described here comes from a study of T cells after yellow fever vaccination. Points from the study as a whole: Abundant clonotypes (contaminants from the bulk population) could be present in FACS-sorted repertoires. The secondary T-cell response peaked on day 5, not day 15, but was weaker. CD4 and CD8 compartments shared a small share of clonotypes. Post-booster reappearance was seen for most primary-vaccination clones (about 95% CD4, around 88% CD8).

Germline values: CDR1 SGDLS, CDR2 YYNGEE. The CDR3 is made up of 16 amino acids. V was trimmed by 3 bases and J by 2 bases, leaving 17 bases between them. TCRdb ran MiXCR on the 5' RACE reads and lists one entry per CDR3 protein. Of 300,000 or so distinct CDR3 sequences listed, less than 9.5% are singletons. This clonotype was recorded at least ten times. The antigen remains undetermined. The material sequenced was PBMCs, taken about 49 days after the first yellow fever vaccination. This TCR derives from a young man who received the YFV17D yellow fever vaccine. The chain employs TRBV9 and TRBJ1-2; D not certain. The CDR3 DNA reads as TGTGCCAGCAGCGCGACCCGGACGAGAGTCAACTATGGCTACACCTTC. Translation: CASSATRTRVNYGYTF.